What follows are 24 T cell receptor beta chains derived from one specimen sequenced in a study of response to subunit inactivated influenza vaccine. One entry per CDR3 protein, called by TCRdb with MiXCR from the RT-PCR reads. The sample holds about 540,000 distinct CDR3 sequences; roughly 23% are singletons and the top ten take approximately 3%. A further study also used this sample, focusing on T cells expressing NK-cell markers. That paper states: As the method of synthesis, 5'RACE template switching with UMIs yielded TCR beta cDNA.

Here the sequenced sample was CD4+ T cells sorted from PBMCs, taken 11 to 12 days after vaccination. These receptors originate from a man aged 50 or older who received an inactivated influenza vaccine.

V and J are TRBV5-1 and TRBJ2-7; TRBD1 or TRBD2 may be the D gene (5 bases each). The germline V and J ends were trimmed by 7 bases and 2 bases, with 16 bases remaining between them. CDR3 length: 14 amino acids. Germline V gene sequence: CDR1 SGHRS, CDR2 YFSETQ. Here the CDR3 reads CASATPGATYEQYF. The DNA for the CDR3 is TGCGCCAGCGCTACACCCGGGGCAACCTACGAGCAGTACTTC. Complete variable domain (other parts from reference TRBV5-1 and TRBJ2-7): KAGVTQTPRYLIKTRGQQVTLSCSPISGHRSVSWYQQTPGQGLQFLFEYFSETQRNKGNFPGRFSGRQFSNSRSEMNVSTLELGDSALYLCASATPGATYEQYFGPGTRLTVT.

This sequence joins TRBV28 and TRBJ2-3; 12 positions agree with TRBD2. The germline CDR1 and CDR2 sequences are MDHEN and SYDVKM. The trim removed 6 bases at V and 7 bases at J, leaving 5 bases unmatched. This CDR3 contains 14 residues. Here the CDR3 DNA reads TGTGCCAGCAGATTAGGACTAGCGGGGAATACGCAGTATTTT. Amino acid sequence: CASRLGLAGNTQYF. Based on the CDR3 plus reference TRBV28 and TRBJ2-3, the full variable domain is DVKVTQSSRYLVKRTGEKVFLECVQDMDHENMFWYRQDPGLGLRLIYFSYDVKMKEKGDIPEGYSVSREKKERFSLILESASTNQTSMYLCASRLGLAGNTQYFGPGTRLTVL.

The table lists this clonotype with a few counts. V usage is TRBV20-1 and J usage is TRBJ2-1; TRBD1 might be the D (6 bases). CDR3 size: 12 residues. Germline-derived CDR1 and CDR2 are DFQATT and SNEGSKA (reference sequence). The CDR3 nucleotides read TGCACCGCCGGGGACACTTACAATGAGCAGTTCTTC. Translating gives CTAGDTYNEQFF.

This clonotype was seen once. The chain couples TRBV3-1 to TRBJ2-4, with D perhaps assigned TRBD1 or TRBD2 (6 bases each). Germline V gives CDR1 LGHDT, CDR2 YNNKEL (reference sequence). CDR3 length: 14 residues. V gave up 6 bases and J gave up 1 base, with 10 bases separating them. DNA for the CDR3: TGTGCCAGCAGTAGGGGGGTGGCCAAAAACATTCAGTACTTC. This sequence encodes CASSRGVAKNIQYF.

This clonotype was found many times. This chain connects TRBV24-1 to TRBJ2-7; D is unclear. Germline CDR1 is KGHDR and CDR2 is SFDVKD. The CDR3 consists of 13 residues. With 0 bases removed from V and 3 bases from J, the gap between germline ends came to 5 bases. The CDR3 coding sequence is TGTGCCACCAGTGATTTGCGCGGCTACGAGCAGTACTTC. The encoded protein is CATSDLRGYEQYF.

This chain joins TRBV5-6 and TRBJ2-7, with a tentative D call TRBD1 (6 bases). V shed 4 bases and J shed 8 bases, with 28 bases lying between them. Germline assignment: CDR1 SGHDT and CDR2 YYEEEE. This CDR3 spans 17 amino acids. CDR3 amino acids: CASSGAPLRGSYEQQYF. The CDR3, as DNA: TGTGCCAGCAGCGGAGCACCCCTCAGGGGATCCTACGAGCAGCAGTACTTC.

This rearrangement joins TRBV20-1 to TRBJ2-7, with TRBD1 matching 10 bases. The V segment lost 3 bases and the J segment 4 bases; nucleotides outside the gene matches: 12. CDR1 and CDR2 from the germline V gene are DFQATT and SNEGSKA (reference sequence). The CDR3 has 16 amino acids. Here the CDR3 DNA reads TGCAGTGCTAGGGGAACCAGACAGGGGGCCGGGTACGAGCAGTACTTC. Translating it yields CSARGTRQGAGYEQYF.

The CDR3: CASSPAGTGGKTQYF. CDR3 in DNA: TGTGCCAGCAGTCCCGCGGGGACAGGGGGAAAGACCCAGTACTTC. The J gene is TRBJ2-5, the V gene TRBV28; TRBD1 aligns across 11 bases. Germline trimming cut 5 bases from V and 6 bases from J; bases unmatched to any gene: 8. The CDR3 length is 15 residues. Per the germline V gene, CDR1 is MDHEN and CDR2 is SYDVKM.

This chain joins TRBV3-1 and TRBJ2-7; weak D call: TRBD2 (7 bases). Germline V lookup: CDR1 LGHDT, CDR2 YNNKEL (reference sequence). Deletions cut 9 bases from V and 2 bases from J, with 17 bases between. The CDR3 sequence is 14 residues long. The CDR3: CARKGMGGPYEQYF. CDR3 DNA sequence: TGTGCCAGGAAGGGAATGGGGGGGCCCTACGAGCAGTACTTC.

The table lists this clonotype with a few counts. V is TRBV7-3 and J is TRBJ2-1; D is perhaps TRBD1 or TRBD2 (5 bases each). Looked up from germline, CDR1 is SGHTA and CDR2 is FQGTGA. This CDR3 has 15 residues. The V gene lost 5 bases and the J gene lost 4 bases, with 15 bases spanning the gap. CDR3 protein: CASSERGGIYNEQFF. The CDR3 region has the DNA TGTGCCAGCAGCGAGAGGGGTGGGATTTACAATGAGCAGTTCTTC.

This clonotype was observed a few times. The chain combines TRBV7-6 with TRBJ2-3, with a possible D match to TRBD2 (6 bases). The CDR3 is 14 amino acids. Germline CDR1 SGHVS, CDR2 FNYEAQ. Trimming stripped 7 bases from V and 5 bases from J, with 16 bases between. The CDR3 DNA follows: TGTGCCAGCAAACTACATCTAGCGCAAGATACGCAGTATTTT. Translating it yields CASKLHLAQDTQYF. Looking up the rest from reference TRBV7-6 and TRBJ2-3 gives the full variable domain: GAGVSQSPRYKVTKRGQDVALRCDPISGHVSLYWYRQALGQGPEFLTYFNYEAQQDKSGLPNDRFSAERPEGSISTLTIQRTEQRDSAMYRCASKLHLAQDTQYFGPGTRLTVL.

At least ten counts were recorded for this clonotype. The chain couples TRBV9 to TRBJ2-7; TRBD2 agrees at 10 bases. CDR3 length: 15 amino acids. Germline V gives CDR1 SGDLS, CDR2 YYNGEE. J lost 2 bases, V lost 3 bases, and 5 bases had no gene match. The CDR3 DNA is TGTGCCAGCAGCGAGGCCGGGACTAGCGCCTACGAGCAGTACTTC. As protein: CASSEAGTSAYEQYF.

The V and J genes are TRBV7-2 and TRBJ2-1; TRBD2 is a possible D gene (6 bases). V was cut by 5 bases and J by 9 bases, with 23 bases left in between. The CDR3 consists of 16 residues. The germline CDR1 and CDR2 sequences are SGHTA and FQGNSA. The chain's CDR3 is CASSLTGGTQAGEQFF. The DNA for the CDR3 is TGTGCCAGCAGCCTTACCGGCGGGACCCAAGCAGGTGAGCAGTTCTTC.

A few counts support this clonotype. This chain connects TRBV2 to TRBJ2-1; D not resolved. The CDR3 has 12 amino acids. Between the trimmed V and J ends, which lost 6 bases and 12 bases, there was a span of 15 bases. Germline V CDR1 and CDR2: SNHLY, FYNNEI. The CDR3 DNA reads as TGTGCCAGCAGCTACGACTCCTCGTCGCAGTTCTTC. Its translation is CASSYDSSSQFF.

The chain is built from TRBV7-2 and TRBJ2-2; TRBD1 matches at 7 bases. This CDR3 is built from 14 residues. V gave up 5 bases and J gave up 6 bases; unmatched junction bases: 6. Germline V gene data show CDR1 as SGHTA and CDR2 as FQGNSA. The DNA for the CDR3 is TGTGCCAGCAGCCCCGCGACAGGGCCCGGGGAGCTGTTTTTT. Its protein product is CASSPATGPGELFF.

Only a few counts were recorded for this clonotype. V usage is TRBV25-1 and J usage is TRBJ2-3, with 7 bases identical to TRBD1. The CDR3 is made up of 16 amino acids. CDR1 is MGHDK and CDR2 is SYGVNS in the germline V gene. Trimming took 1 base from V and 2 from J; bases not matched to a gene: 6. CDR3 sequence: CASSELRGRTTDTQYF. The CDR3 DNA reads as TGTGCCAGCAGTGAATTAAGGGGGCGGACCACAGATACGCAGTATTTT.

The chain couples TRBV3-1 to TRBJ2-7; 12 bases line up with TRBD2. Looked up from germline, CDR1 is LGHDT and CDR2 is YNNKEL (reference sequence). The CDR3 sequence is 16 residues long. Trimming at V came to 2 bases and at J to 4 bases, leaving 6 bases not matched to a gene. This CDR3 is CASSQSRLAGEYEQYF. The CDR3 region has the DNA TGTGCCAGCAGCCAATCGAGACTAGCGGGAGAATACGAGCAGTACTTC.

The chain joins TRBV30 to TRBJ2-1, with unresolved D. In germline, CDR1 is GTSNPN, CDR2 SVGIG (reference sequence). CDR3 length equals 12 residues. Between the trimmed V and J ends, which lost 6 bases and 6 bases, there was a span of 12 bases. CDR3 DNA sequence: TGTGCCTGCGGACGGCAACTCAATGAGCAGTTCTTC. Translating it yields CACGRQLNEQFF.

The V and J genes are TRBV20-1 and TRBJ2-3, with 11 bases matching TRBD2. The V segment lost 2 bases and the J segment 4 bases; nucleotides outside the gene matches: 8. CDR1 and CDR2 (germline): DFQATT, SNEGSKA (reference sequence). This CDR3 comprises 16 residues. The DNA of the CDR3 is TGCAGTGCTAGAACTAGCGGGGGAAGCCTGGCAGATACGCAGTATTTT. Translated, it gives CSARTSGGSLADTQYF.

CDR3 sequence reads: CASSYSYTRTSYEQYF. DNA of the CDR3: TGTGCCAGCAGTTACTCATATACCCGGACCTCCTACGAGCAGTACTTC. The V call is TRBV6-2 or TRBV6-3, the J call TRBJ2-7; D gene uncertain. This CDR3 contains 16 residues. CDR1 and CDR2 (germline): MNHEY, SVGEGT. V lost 0 bases, J lost 0 bases, and 12 bases lay in between.

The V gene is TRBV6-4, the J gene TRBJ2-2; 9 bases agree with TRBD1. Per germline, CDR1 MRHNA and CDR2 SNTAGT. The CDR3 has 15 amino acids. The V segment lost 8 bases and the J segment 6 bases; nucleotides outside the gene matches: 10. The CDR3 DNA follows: TGTGCCAGCGGCCCCGGGACAGGGAATTCCGGGGAGCTGTTTTTT. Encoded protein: CASGPGTGNSGELFF.

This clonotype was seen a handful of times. CDR3 sequence: CATSSGVNEFF. The CDR3 region has the DNA TGTGCCACCAGCTCCGGGGTTAATGAGTTCTTC. The J gene is TRBJ2-1, the V gene TRBV15; possible D gene TRBD2, 5 bases. CDR3 length: 11 amino acids. CDR1 LNHNV and CDR2 YYDKDF come from the germline V gene (reference sequence). The germline V and J ends were trimmed by 5 bases and 14 bases, with 13 bases remaining between them.

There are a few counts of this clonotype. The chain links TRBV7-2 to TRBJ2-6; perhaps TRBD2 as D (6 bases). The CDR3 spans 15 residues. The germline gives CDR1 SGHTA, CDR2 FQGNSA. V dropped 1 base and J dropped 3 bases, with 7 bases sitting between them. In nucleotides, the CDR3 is TGTGCCAGCAGCTTAGGGGGACTTGGGGCCAACGTCCTGACTTTC. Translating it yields CASSLGGLGANVLTF. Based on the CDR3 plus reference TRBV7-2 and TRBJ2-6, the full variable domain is GAGVSQSPSNKVTEKGKDVELRCDPISGHTALYWYRQSLGQGLEFLIYFQGNSAPDKSGLPSDRFSAERTGGSVSTLTIQRTQQEDSAVYLCASSLGGLGANVLTFGAGSRLTVL.

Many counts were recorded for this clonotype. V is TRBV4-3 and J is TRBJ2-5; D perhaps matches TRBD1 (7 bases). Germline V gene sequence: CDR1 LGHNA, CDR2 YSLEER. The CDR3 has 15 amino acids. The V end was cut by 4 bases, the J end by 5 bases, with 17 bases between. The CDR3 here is CASSLNRGGGETQYF. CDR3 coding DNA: TGCGCCAGCAGCCTAAACAGGGGAGGAGGGGAGACCCAGTACTTC.